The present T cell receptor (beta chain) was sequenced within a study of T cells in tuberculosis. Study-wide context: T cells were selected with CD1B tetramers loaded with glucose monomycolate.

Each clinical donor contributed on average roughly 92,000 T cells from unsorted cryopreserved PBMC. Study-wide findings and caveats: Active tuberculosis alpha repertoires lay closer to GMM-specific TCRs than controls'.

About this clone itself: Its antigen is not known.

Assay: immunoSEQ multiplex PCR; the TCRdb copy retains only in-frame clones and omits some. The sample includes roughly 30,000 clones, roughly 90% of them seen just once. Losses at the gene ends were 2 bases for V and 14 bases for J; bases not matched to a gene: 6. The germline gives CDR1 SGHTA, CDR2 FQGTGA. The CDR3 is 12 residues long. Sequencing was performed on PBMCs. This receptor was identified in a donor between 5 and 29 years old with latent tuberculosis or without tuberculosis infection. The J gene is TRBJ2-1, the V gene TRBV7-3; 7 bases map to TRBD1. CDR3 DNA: TGTGCCAGCAGCTTAGTAGGGACAGTGAAGTTCTTC. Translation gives CASSLVGTVKFF.